The next 17 T cell receptor beta chains were all read from a single sample in a study of T cell responses to AZD1222 COVID-19 vaccine. This table comes from immunoSEQ multiplex PCR, and its TCRdb copy is limited to in-frame clones, with some not included. The table includes about 56,000 clones, 75% to 90% detected once. The sequencing used peripheral blood, collected on day 0 of AZD1222 vaccination. Receptors were obtained from an adult in good health.

The rearrangement uses TRBV15 and TRBJ1-5; 8 bases are shared with TRBD1. The CDR3 has 15 amino acids. The V and J ends lost 0 bases and 7 bases, in that order; junction bases with no gene match: 5. The germline gives CDR1 LNHNV, CDR2 YYDKDF (reference sequence). CDR3: CATSRERPGGQPQHF. Written as DNA, the CDR3 is TGTGCCACCAGCAGAGAAAGGCCAGGGGGCCAGCCCCAGCATTTT.

The rearrangement uses TRBV19 and TRBJ2-5; D is unclear. V was cut by 4 bases and J by 3 bases, with 9 bases left in between. Germline V gene data show CDR1 as LNHDA and CDR2 as SQIVND (reference sequence). The CDR3 is 13 residues long. CDR3 residues: CASSTWNKETQYF. The CDR3 nucleotides are TGTGCCAGTAGTACCTGGAACAAAGAGACCCAGTACTTC.

This chain joins TRBV9 and TRBJ1-6, with 7 bases that match TRBD1. The CDR3 has 13 amino acids. V was pared by 4 bases and J by 6 bases, with 1 base of the junction left unmatched. Germline V gene data show CDR1 as SGDLS and CDR2 as YYNGEE. CDR3 coding DNA: TGTGCCAGCAGCAGGGGGCGTAATTCACCCCTCCACTTT. Translating it yields CASSRGRNSPLHF.

The chain recombines TRBV9 with TRBJ2-7; D uncertain. Trimming took off 3 bases at V and 4 bases at J, with 17 bases between the two ends. This CDR3 is built from 15 residues. CDR1 and CDR2 from the germline V gene are SGDLS and YYNGEE. CDR3 in DNA: TGTGCCAGCAGCGAGCGCTCCGCTGAATCATACGAGCAGTACTTC. It translates to CASSERSAESYEQYF.

J is TRBJ1-1 and V is TRBV6-5; D gene ambiguous. The V and J ends lost 6 bases and 2 bases respectively, with 13 bases between them. CDR3 size: 14 residues. Germline loops: CDR1 MNHEY, CDR2 SVGAGI. The CDR3 here is CASRRESFNTEAFF. The CDR3 bases are TGTGCCAGCAGGCGGGAGTCCTTTAACACTGAAGCTTTCTTT.

The chain links TRBV25-1 to TRBJ1-1; 8 bases match TRBD1. The germline gives CDR1 MGHDK, CDR2 SYGVNS. The CDR3 spans 12 residues. The V and J ends lost 5 bases and 8 bases, in that order; junction bases with no gene match: 4. The CDR3 DNA reads TGTGCCAGCAGTCCTCGGGACAGGGAAGCTTTCTTT. Translated: CASSPRDREAFF. The variable domain in full, completed from reference TRBV25-1 and TRBJ1-1, reads EADIYQTPRYLVIGTGKKITLECSQTMGHDKMYWYQQDPGMELHLIHYSYGVNSTEKGDLSSESTVSRIRTEHFPLTLESARPSHTSQYLCASSPRDREAFFGQGTRLTVV.

The chain employs TRBV11-2 and TRBJ2-3; 11 nucleotides line up with TRBD2. Germline V gives CDR1 SGHAT, CDR2 FQNNGV. Trimming at V came to 4 bases and at J to 6 bases, leaving 12 bases not matched to a gene. The CDR3 runs to 17 residues. The CDR3 protein is CASSSLLAGVGFDTQYF. The CDR3 DNA is TGTGCCAGCAGCTCTTTACTAGCGGGGGTGGGTTTTGATACGCAGTATTTT.

This clone was picked up one time. V and J are TRBV2 and TRBJ2-5, with 7 bases fitting TRBD1. The CDR3 is 13 residues long. The J segment lost 4 bases and the V segment lost 6 bases, leaving 5 bases of the junction unmatched. Germline V CDR1 and CDR2: SNHLY, FYNNEI. The CDR3 DNA is TGTGCCAGCAGCGTAGGGGGCGTAGAGACCCAGTACTTC. It specifies CASSVGGVETQYF.

The V gene is TRBV27, the J gene TRBJ1-4, with D possibly TRBD1 on 5 matching bases. Germline V CDR1 and CDR2: MNHEY, SMNVEV (reference sequence). Deletions cut 0 bases from V and 8 bases from J, with 10 bases between. This CDR3 contains 14 residues. This CDR3 reads CASSLSRGGEKLFF. The DNA for the CDR3 is TGTGCCAGCAGTTTATCTAGGGGCGGCGAAAAACTGTTTTTT.

V is TRBV29-1 and J is TRBJ2-1, with D possibly being TRBD1 (5 bases). V was cut by 3 bases and J by 6 bases, with 6 bases left in between. Germline-derived CDR1 and CDR2 are SQVTM and ANQGSEA. There are 11 residues in the CDR3. Here the CDR3 DNA reads TGCAGCGTTGACAGGGCCAATGAGCAGTTCTTC. Translation gives CSVDRANEQFF.

The chain recombines TRBV5-6 with TRBJ2-3; D is ambiguous. CDR3 length: 14 residues. V was cut by 2 bases and J by 1 base, with 8 bases left in between. Per germline, CDR1 SGHDT and CDR2 YYEEEE. The CDR3: CASSFGQGTDTQYF. The CDR3 DNA sequence: TGTGCCAGCAGCTTCGGCCAGGGCACAGATACGCAGTATTTT.

J is TRBJ2-1 and V is TRBV6-5, with 7 nucleotides matching TRBD2. The length of the CDR3 is 15 residues. Per germline, CDR1 MNHEY and CDR2 SVGAGI. V shed 7 bases, J shed 4 bases, and the junction held 10 bases outside the gene matches. CDR3 residues: CASTHLVRGYNEQFF. The CDR3 region has the DNA TGTGCCAGCACCCACCTGGTGCGGGGGTACAATGAGCAGTTCTTC.

The chain employs TRBV7-2 and TRBJ2-2, with D maybe TRBD1 (6 bases). This CDR3 region has 15 residues. Germline loops: CDR1 SGHTA, CDR2 FQGNSA. V was cut by 3 bases and J by 5 bases, with 13 bases left in between. CDR3 bases: TGTGCCAGCAGCTTTGTAACAGGGCTTACCGGGGAGCTGTTTTTT. Amino acids: CASSFVTGLTGELFF.

The chain has TRBV10-3 and TRBJ1-6; TRBD1 agrees at 8 bases. Germline CDR1 reads ENHRY; CDR2 reads SYGVKD. The CDR3 runs to 15 residues. After removal of 3 bases from V and 6 bases from J, the junction contained 4 bases not matched to a gene. Here the CDR3 reads CAISDRGQVNSPLHF. The CDR3 bases are TGTGCCATCAGTGATCGGGGACAGGTTAATTCACCCCTCCACTTT.

This clone was detected only a few times. V is TRBV6-5 and J is TRBJ2-7; a weak D match, TRBD1 (6 bases). V was shortened by 6 bases and J by 2 bases, with 11 bases between the two germline ends. Germline assignment: CDR1 MNHEY and CDR2 SVGAGI. This CDR3 has 13 amino acids. The CDR3 sequence is CASSWDTAYEQYF. The CDR3 DNA reads as TGTGCCAGCAGCTGGGACACAGCCTACGAGCAGTACTTC.

This rearrangement joins TRBV2 to TRBJ2-7; 9 bases map to TRBD1. This CDR3 is 14 amino acids long. V trimming: 2 bases; J trimming: 6 bases; junction bases outside the gene matches: 5. Germline loops: CDR1 SNHLY, CDR2 FYNNEI. The CDR3 region is CASSELGTGTEQYF. In DNA form, the CDR3 reads TGTGCCAGCAGTGAACTTGGGACAGGGACCGAGCAGTACTTC.

Here the CDR3 DNA reads TGTGCCAGCAGCGTACTAGATGGGACAGGGGGCTACACCTTC. It translates to CASSVLDGTGGYTF. The chain has TRBV9 and TRBJ1-2; 9 positions agree with TRBD1. CDR3 size: 14 residues. Trimming removed 1 base from V and 8 bases from J; junction bases left unmatched: 6. Germline assignment: CDR1 SGDLS and CDR2 YYNGEE.